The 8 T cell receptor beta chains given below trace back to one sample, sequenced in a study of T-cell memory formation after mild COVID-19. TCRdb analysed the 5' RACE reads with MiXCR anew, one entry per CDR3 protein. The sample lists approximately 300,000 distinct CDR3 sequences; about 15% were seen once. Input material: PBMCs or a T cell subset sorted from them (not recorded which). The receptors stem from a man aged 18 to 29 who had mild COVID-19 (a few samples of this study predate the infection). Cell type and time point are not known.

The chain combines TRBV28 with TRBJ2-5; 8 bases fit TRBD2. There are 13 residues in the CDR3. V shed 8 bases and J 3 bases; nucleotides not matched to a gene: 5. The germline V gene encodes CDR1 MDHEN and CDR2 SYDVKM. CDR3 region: CASRSRGEETQYF. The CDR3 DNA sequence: TGTGCCAGCCGGTCGCGGGGGGAAGAGACCCAGTACTTC.

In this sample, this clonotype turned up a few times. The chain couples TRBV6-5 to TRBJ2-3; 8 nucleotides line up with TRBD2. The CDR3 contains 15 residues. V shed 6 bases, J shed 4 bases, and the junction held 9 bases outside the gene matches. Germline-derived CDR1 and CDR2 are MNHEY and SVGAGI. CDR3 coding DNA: TGTGCCAGCAGAAATCACGGGGGGGAGTCAGATACGCAGTATTTT. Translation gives CASRNHGGESDTQYF.

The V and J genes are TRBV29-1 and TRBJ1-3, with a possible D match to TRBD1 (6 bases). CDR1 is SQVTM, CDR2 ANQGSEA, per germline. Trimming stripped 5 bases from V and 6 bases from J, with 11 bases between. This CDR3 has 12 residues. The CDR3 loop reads CSVRAGANTIYF. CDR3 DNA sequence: TGCAGCGTTCGGGCAGGGGCAAACACCATATATTTT.

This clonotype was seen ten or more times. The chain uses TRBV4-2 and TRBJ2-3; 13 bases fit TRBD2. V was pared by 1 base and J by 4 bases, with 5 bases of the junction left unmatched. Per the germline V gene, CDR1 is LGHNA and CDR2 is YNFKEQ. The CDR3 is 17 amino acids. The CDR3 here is CASSQVELAGGPDTQYF. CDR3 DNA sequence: TGTGCCAGCAGCCAAGTTGAACTAGCGGGGGGGCCAGATACGCAGTATTTT.

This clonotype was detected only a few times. The CDR3 here is CASSLEGPTQYF. The DNA for the CDR3 is TGCGCCAGCAGCTTGGAGGGGCCGACGCAGTATTTT. This chain uses TRBV5-1 with TRBJ2-3; perhaps TRBD1 as D (5 bases). The CDR3 contains 12 residues. V lost 0 bases and J 9 bases, leaving 8 bases between the germline ends. Looked up from germline, CDR1 is SGHRS and CDR2 is YFSETQ. The full variable domain, completed using reference TRBV5-1 and TRBJ2-3, is KAGVTQTPRYLIKTRGQQVTLSCSPISGHRSVSWYQQTPGQGLQFLFEYFSETQRNKGNFPGRFSGRQFSNSRSEMNVSTLELGDSALYLCASSLEGPTQYFGPGTRLTVL.

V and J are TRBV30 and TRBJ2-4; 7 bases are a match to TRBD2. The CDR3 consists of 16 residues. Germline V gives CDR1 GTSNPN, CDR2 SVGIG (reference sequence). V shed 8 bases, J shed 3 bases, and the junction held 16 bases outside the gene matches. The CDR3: CAGTSGVPLLKNIQYF. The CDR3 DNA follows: TGTGCCGGAACAAGCGGGGTGCCCCTACTCAAAAACATTCAGTACTTC.

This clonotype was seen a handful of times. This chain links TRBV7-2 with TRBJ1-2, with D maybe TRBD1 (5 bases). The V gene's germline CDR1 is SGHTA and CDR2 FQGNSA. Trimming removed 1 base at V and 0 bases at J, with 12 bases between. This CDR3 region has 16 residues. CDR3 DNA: TGTGCCAGCAGCTTAGAGGGAACGGGACCTAACTATGGCTACACCTTC. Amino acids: CASSLEGTGPNYGYTF.

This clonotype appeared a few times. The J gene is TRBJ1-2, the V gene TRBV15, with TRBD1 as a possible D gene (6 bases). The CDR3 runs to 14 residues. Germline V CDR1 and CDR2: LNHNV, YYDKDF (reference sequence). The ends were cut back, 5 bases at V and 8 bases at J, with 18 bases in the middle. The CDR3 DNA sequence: TGTGCCACCAGCGGTTCCCCGGCAGGGGAAGGCTACACCTTC. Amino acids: CATSGSPAGEGYTF.